The clone carrying this T cell receptor (beta chain) showed up just a few times. The data are from a study of blood T cell repertoires in COVID-19. Study at large: Samples came from the United States, Italy and Spain, spanning acute and convalescent COVID-19. T cells, B-cell-depleted T cells, or PBMCs provided the cDNA or gDNA that served as material.

TCRdb keeps only in-frame clones here, not all; method: immunoSEQ multiplex PCR. The table lists over 95,000 clones, 75% to 85% of them singletons. V was pared by 0 bases and J by 5 bases, with 7 bases between. The V gene's germline CDR1 is SGHTA and CDR2 FQGNSA. The CDR3 length is 13 residues. This sequence joins TRBV7-2 and TRBJ2-5, with D maybe TRBD2 (6 bases). The sequence derives from a human donor in a cohort sampled during active COVID-19. Material: peripheral blood. CDR3 sequence: CASSLAGGETQYF. The CDR3 nucleotides read TGTGCCAGCAGCTTAGCCGGGGGTGAGACCCAGTACTTC.